Included here is one T cell receptor (beta chain) sequence, with context. This sample stems from a study of T cell repertoires in cytomegalovirus infection. TCRdb reanalysed the reads using MiXCR and keeps one entry per CDR3 protein. In the table there are 290,000 or so distinct CDR3 sequences, roughly 23% of which are singletons. This sequence was found in a human donor in good health (CMV status not recorded). Some clones in this sample may be carry-over from other donors' samples. What was sequenced was PBMCs.

The CDR3 coding sequence is TGTGCCAGCAGTTACGCGGGGATTAGCAATCAGCCCCAGCATTTT. This encodes CASSYAGISNQPQHF. The rearrangement links TRBV6-2 or TRBV6-3 to TRBJ1-5; no clear D gene. The CDR3 contains 15 residues. Trimming took 2 bases from V and 0 from J, leaving 8 bases between them. Germline CDR1 is MNHEY and CDR2 is SVGEGT.